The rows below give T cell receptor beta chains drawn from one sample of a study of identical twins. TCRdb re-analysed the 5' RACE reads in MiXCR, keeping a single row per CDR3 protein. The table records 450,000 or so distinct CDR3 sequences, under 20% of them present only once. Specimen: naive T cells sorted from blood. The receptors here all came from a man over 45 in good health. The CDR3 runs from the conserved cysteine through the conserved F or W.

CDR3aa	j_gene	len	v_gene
CASSPQVGNTEAFF	TRBJ1-1	14	TRBV6-1
CASSTGLAGAGEQFF	TRBJ2-1	15	TRBV12-3/TRBV12-4
CASSQDSLAGTGELFF	TRBJ2-2	16	TRBV4-3
CASSLEMPASPLHF	TRBJ1-6	14	TRBV5-1
CASSLRLRPGEQYF	TRBJ2-7	14	TRBV28
CASSSSGSSEEQYF	TRBJ2-7	14	TRBV7-2
CASSYLIAGDTDTQYF	TRBJ2-3	16	TRBV6-5
CAISETGGEYNEQFF	TRBJ2-1	15	TRBV10-3
CSARVGPQSEYF	TRBJ2-7	12	TRBV20-1
CSVEDRFGAAQETQYF	TRBJ2-5	16	TRBV29-1
CSVTGQVNNEQFF	TRBJ2-1	13	TRBV29-1
CSVERSYNEQFF	TRBJ2-1	12	TRBV29-1
CASGNNRGFDHEQYF	TRBJ2-7	15	TRBV6-1
CASGDPRDTSYEQYF	TRBJ2-7	15	TRBV12-3/TRBV12-4
CASSYSLGTGGELFF	TRBJ2-2	15	TRBV6-5
CASSSRTGSTDTQYF	TRBJ2-3	15	TRBV12-3/TRBV12-4
CASNPSRGPGELFF	TRBJ2-2	14	TRBV7-2
CASSQLADSTDTQYF	TRBJ2-3	15	TRBV18
CASSQEGGQGFGELFF	TRBJ2-2	16	TRBV4-3
CASSYSSRGGTEAFF	TRBJ1-1	15	TRBV6-5
CAISESGYGVEQYF	TRBJ2-7	14	TRBV10-3
CASSRGTSGSLQEQFF	TRBJ2-1	16	TRBV4-1
CSAREGTLGGQPQHF	TRBJ1-5	15	TRBV20-1
CASSSTRVGGTEAFF	TRBJ1-1	15	TRBV7-6
CAIRDLHSPLHF	TRBJ1-6	12	TRBV6-1
CASSLSSRGEQYF	TRBJ2-7	13	TRBV27
CSADGGQGRTEAFF	TRBJ1-1	14	TRBV20-1
CASSSPGEWELFF	TRBJ2-2	13	TRBV12-3/TRBV12-4
CATSGRIDNTGELFF	TRBJ2-2	15	TRBV15
CASRLAQAYYEQYF	TRBJ2-7	14	TRBV2
CASSQFLSSDTQYF	TRBJ2-3	14	TRBV14
CASSLVVWGRGETQYF	TRBJ2-5	16	TRBV7-2
CAWSSGLYNEQFF	TRBJ2-1	13	TRBV30
CASNKDYNFYEQYF	TRBJ2-7	14	TRBV2
CASSLQEPSYGYTF	TRBJ1-2	14	TRBV5-5
CASSPPGLPYNEQFF	TRBJ2-1	15	TRBV9
CSAGRQGIGPQHF	TRBJ1-5	13	TRBV20-1
CASSLERDRVAYEQYF	TRBJ2-7	16	TRBV7-2
CASSLAVSGQIAYEQYF	TRBJ2-7	17	TRBV7-8
CASSSPTGQGYGYTF	TRBJ1-2	15	TRBV28
CASSSTSGSSFNEQFF	TRBJ2-1	16	TRBV11-2
CASRSRDFSSYNEQFF	TRBJ2-1	16	TRBV6-2/TRBV6-3
CAISHNSNQPQHF	TRBJ1-5	13	TRBV10-3
CASSPRGDPPYEQYF	TRBJ2-7	15	TRBV4-1
CAISPDRSTDTQYF	TRBJ2-3	14	TRBV10-3
CSVDQSGGSTEAFF	TRBJ1-1	14	TRBV29-1
CASSLGDRVSQYF	TRBJ2-3	13	TRBV7-2
CASSVVLAQDTQYF	TRBJ2-3	14	TRBV9
CASSPRLAGGLFGELFF	TRBJ2-2	17	TRBV9
CASSFGAPLNTGELFF	TRBJ2-2	16	TRBV12-3/TRBV12-4
CASRLRTDTQYF	TRBJ2-3	12	TRBV2
CASTYRGDQPQHF	TRBJ1-5	13	TRBV7-2
CASSYSSGAQETQYF	TRBJ2-5	15	TRBV6-5
CASSQVSGGMYEQFF	TRBJ2-1	15	TRBV4-3